The present entry profiles one T cell receptor beta chain with its context. This CDR3 has 18 amino acids. Germline V gene data show CDR1 as MNHEY and CDR2 as SMNVEV (reference sequence). Trimming took 3 bases from V and 6 from J; bases not matched to a gene: 16. Original processing methods: Amplification of reference gene primers provided the estimated nucleated cell counts. Method: immunoSEQ multiplex PCR; TCRdb's copy keeps in-frame clones and lacks some. The V and J calls and clone size were taken over from that table, and D and trimming were inferred from the DNA. This table has some 100,000 clones, 88% appearing once. The sample comes from a study of blood T cell repertoires in COVID-19. For the study at large: Nucleic acid was either cDNA or gDNA, and it came from T cells, B-cell-depleted T cells, or PBMCs.

The chain combines TRBV27 with TRBJ2-7; 11 positions agree with TRBD2. This receptor was taken from a human donor in a cohort sampled during active COVID-19. Sample: peripheral blood. This CDR3 reads CASSFSIQTSGTVSEQYF. In DNA, the CDR3 is TGTGCCAGCAGTTTTTCTATCCAGACTAGCGGGACGGTTTCCGAGCAGTACTTC.